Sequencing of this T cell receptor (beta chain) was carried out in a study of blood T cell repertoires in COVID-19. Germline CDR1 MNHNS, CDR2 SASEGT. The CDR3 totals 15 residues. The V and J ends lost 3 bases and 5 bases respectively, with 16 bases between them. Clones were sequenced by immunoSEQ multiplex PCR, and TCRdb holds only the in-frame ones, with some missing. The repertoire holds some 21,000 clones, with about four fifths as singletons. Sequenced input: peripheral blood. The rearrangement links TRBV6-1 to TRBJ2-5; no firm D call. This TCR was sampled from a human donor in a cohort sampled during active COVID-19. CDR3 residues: CASSDESRAAETQYF. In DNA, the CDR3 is TGTGCCAGCAGTGATGAGTCGCGTGCTGCGGAGACCCAGTACTTC.